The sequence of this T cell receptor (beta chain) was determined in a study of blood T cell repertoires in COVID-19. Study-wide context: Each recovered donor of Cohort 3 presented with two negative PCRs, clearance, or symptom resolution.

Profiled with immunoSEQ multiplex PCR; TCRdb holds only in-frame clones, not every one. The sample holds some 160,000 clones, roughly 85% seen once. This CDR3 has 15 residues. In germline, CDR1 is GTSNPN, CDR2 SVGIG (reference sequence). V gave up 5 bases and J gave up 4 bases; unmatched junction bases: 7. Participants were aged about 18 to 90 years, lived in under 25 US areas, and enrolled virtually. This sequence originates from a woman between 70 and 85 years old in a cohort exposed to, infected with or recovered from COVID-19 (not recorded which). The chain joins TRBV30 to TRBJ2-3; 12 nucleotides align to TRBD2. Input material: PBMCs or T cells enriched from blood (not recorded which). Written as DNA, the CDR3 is TGTGCCTGGGCCCCTAGCGGGAGGGGTGCAGATACGCAGTATTTT. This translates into CAWAPSGRGADTQYF.